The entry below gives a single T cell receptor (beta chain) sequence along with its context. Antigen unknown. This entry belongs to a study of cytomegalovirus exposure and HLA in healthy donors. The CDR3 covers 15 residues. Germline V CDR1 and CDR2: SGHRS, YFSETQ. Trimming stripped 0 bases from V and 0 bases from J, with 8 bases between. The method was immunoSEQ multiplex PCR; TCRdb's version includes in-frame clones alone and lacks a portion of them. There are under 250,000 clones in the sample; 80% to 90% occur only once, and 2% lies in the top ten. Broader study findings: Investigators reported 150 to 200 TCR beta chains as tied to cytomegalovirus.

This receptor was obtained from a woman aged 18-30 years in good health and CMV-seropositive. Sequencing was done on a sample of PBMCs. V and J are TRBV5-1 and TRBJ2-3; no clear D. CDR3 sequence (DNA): TGCGCCAGCAGCTTGGAGTCCGGGAGCACAGATACGCAGTATTTT. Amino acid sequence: CASSLESGSTDTQYF.